Below are 18 T cell receptor beta chains sequenced from a single sample in a study of cytomegalovirus exposure and HLA in healthy donors. Vbeta (60) and Jbeta (13) primers were used in the PCR. Using immunoSEQ multiplex PCR, the repertoire was profiled, and TCRdb retains in-frame clones only, with some absent. The data contain 180,000 or so clones, 60% to 80% of them seen just once; the ten biggest clones take up about 14%. Sequenced: PBMCs. The source of these receptors is a man between 45 and 60 years old in good health and CMV-seropositive.

This chain uses TRBV5-1 with TRBJ1-1; the match to TRBD1 covers 10 bases. J gave up 7 bases and V 4 bases, and 4 bases lay outside the gene matches. The CDR3 sequence is 13 residues long. The germline CDR1 and CDR2 sequences are SGHRS and YFSETQ. This chain's CDR3 is CASSTTGGIEAFF. CDR3 DNA: TGCGCCAGCAGCACGACAGGGGGCATTGAAGCTTTCTTT.

The chain has TRBV6-5 and TRBJ2-2; D is ambiguous. Trimming left V 0 bases short and J 6 bases short, with 8 bases between. Germline-derived CDR1 and CDR2 are MNHEY and SVGAGI. The CDR3 spans 14 residues. The CDR3 DNA reads TGTGCCAGCAGTTACTCGAGTCCCCCCGGGGAGCTGTTTTTT. Amino acids: CASSYSSPPGELFF.

This clone was observed once. The rearrangement links TRBV4-2 to TRBJ1-1; the match to TRBD1 covers 8 bases. The CDR3 has 15 amino acids. V lost 4 bases, J lost 0 bases, and 4 bases stayed unmatched. CDR1 is LGHNA and CDR2 is YNFKEQ in the germline V gene. The CDR3 loop reads CASSPTGEMNTEAFF. CDR3 DNA sequence: TGTGCCAGCAGCCCGACAGGGGAGATGAACACTGAAGCTTTCTTT.

The gene calls are TRBV19 and TRBJ2-2; 11 nucleotides agree with TRBD1. Germline-derived CDR1 and CDR2 are LNHDA and SQIVND (reference sequence). The length of the CDR3 is 14 residues. Trimming cost V 7 bases and J 4 bases; bases outside gene matches: 2. For the CDR3, the DNA is TGTGCCAGTAAGGACAGGGGGCTCACCGGGGAGCTGTTTTTT. This sequence encodes CASKDRGLTGELFF.

In its sample, this clone was seen a few times. The chain links TRBV29-1 to TRBJ2-7, with D hard to call. The CDR3 is 14 amino acids. V gave up 1 base and J gave up 6 bases, with 16 bases separating them. Germline V gene lookup returns CDR1 SQVTM and CDR2 ANQGSEA. The CDR3 protein is CSVEVSARQAEQYF. The DNA for the CDR3 is TGCAGCGTTGAAGTGAGTGCCAGGCAGGCCGAGCAGTACTTC.

The chain has TRBV2 and TRBJ1-1; TRBD1 is a possible D gene (5 bases). The CDR3 is made up of 13 amino acids. CDR1 is SNHLY and CDR2 is FYNNEI in the germline V gene. Trimming took 4 bases from V and 2 from J, leaving 8 bases between them. In nucleotides, the CDR3 is TGTGCCAGCAGTGGACAGCTAAACACTGAAGCTTTCTTT. Translated: CASSGQLNTEAFF. The variable domain in full, with the rest retrieved from reference TRBV2 and TRBJ1-1, is EPEVTQTPSHQVTQMGQEVILRCVPISNHLYFYWYRQILGQKVEFLVSFYNNEISEKSEIFDDQFSVERPDGSNFTLKIRSTKLEDSAMYFCASSGQLNTEAFFGQGTRLTVV.

The chain uses TRBV10-3 and TRBJ2-5, with 9 bases that match TRBD2. V dropped 6 bases and J dropped 3; count of bases not matched to a gene: 8. Germline CDR1 is ENHRY and CDR2 is SYGVKD. CDR3 length: 15 residues. CDR3 in amino acids: CAISAEAGGKETQYF. The CDR3, as DNA: TGTGCCATCAGCGCCGAAGCGGGGGGTAAAGAGACCCAGTACTTC.

CDR3 DNA sequence: TGTGCCAGAAGCTTGGAGAGGTTATCGGGTCAGTTGAACACTGAAGCTTTCTTT. Protein: CARSLERLSGQLNTEAFF. This rearrangement joins TRBV5-3 to TRBJ1-1; D is unresolved. TRBV5-3 is given ORF status, its function remaining uncertain. This CDR3 has 18 residues. Trimming took off 0 bases at V and 0 bases at J, with 18 bases between the two ends.

The chain couples TRBV2 to TRBJ1-3, with 7 bases matching TRBD1. CDR1 is SNHLY, CDR2 FYNNEI, per germline. The CDR3 covers 13 residues. The ends lost 10 bases at V and 3 bases at J; junction bases unmatched: 6. The CDR3 DNA follows: TGTGCCAACCTCCGACAGGGTGGAAACACCATATATTTT. Its protein product is CANLRQGGNTIYF.

The CDR3 DNA sequence: TGTGCCAGCAGCTTAGCTACAGCAAACACTGAAGCTTTCTTT. Translated, it gives CASSLATANTEAFF. This sequence joins TRBV13 and TRBJ1-1; D is unclear. CDR1 PRHDT and CDR2 FYEKMQ come from the germline V gene (reference sequence). V lost 1 base, J lost 2 bases, and 8 bases lay in between. This CDR3 is 14 amino acids long.

The CDR3 sequence is CASSEGVEQFF. The DNA of the CDR3 is TGTGCCAGCTCGGAAGGGGTTGAGCAGTTCTTC. The rearrangement joins TRBV18 to TRBJ2-1; D is perhaps TRBD1 (5 bases). The CDR3 totals 11 residues. Per germline, CDR1 KGHSH and CDR2 LQKENI. Deletions cut 6 bases from V and 9 bases from J, with 9 bases between.

The chain uses TRBV25-1 and TRBJ2-1, with D possibly matching TRBD1 (6 bases). Germline V gives CDR1 MGHDK, CDR2 SYGVNS. The CDR3 is 13 amino acids. The V end lost 4 bases, the J end lost 4 bases, and 8 bases lay between the germline ends. DNA of the CDR3: TGTGCCAGCAGTGCCACAGGGTACAATGAGCAGTTCTTC. It encodes CASSATGYNEQFF.

This clone occurred a few times. This sequence joins TRBV6-6 and TRBJ1-5, with 8 positions matching TRBD1. The CDR3 has 15 amino acids. V lost 6 bases and J lost 1; bases outside the gene matches: 5. Germline-derived CDR1 and CDR2 are MNHNY and SVGAGI (reference sequence). CDR3 residues: CASSQGANSNQPQHF. CDR3 nucleotides: TGTGCCAGCAGCCAGGGGGCGAACAGCAATCAGCCCCAGCATTTT.

The V call is TRBV19, the J call TRBJ2-2; 7 nucleotides line up with TRBD1. The V gene's germline CDR1 is LNHDA and CDR2 SQIVND (reference sequence). V trimming: 7 bases; J trimming: 2 bases; junction bases outside the gene matches: 10. This CDR3 is 16 amino acids long. CDR3 in DNA: TGTGCCAGTACCGAGAGGACAGGTCATAACACCGGGGAGCTGTTTTTT. Translating gives CASTERTGHNTGELFF.

The rearrangement uses TRBV5-8 and TRBJ1-6; D is perhaps TRBD1 (5 bases). The ends were cut back, 0 bases at V and 1 base at J, with 11 bases in the middle. CDR1 and CDR2 from the germline V gene are SGHTS and YDEGEE. This CDR3 is 17 amino acids long. CDR3 in DNA: TGTGCCAGCAGCTTGGGGGGGGGACGGTCCTATAATTCACCCCTCCACTTT. It encodes CASSLGGGRSYNSPLHF.

V is TRBV4-1 and J is TRBJ2-7; D might be TRBD2 (6 bases). Trimming took off 0 bases at V and 0 bases at J, with 12 bases between the two ends. The CDR3 loop spans 16 amino acids. Germline V gives CDR1 MGHRA, CDR2 YSYEKL. The CDR3 protein is CASSQDRGSSSYEQYF. The CDR3 DNA follows: TGCGCCAGCAGCCAAGATCGGGGGTCGAGCTCCTACGAGCAGTACTTC.

Only a few counts were recorded for this clone. The rearrangement uses TRBV7-2 and TRBJ2-7; the D gene is possibly TRBD2 (5 bases). The germline CDR1 and CDR2 sequences are SGHTA and FQGNSA. V lost 4 bases and J lost 5, with 21 bases in between. The length of the CDR3 is 16 residues. CDR3 nucleotides: TGTGCCAGCAGCTCCGTCGGGAACAGCCCCCTGAACGAGCAGTACTTC. This gives the protein CASSSVGNSPLNEQYF.

The chain carries TRBV2 and TRBJ2-4; 7 nucleotides agree with TRBD1. The CDR3 covers 16 residues. Germline assignment: CDR1 SNHLY and CDR2 FYNNEI. After removal of 6 bases from V and 1 base from J, the junction contained 9 bases not matched to a gene. Here the CDR3 reads CASRDSRGWAKNIQYF. In DNA, the CDR3 is TGTGCCAGCAGAGATTCCAGGGGGTGGGCCAAAAACATTCAGTACTTC.